A selection of T cell receptor beta chains follows, all from one sample in a study of regulatory T cells in long-lasting Graves disease. TCRdb used MiXCR to reprocess the multiplex PCR reads, holding one entry per CDR3 protein. The sample holds about 560,000 distinct CDR3 sequences; around 15% are singletons and the top ten take 12%. The same data also contributed to another study, on T cells in Graves' hyperthyroidism and ophthalmopathy.

Sequenced material: peripheral blood mononuclear cells (PBMCs), taken at new diagnosis, from a patient treated with antithyroid drugs. These receptor sequences come from a man aged 18 to 30 with Graves disease. Both conserved end residues are part of each CDR3. D genes are given only for firm matches. Not every row has a clone size; where given, it reads once, few, many or a size class.

D gene: -; J gene: TRBJ1-2; V gene: TRBV27; clone size: many; CDR3 DNA: TGTGCCAGCAGTTTGCAGGGGACACCCTACTATGGCTACACCTTC; CDR3 protein: CASSLQGTPYYGYTF
D gene: TRBD2; J gene: TRBJ2-5; V gene: TRBV27; clone size: many; CDR3 DNA: TGTGCCAGCAGTTTGGCCGGGACTAGCACAGAGACCCAGTACTTC; CDR3 protein: CASSLAGTSTETQYF
D gene: TRBD1; J gene: TRBJ2-7; V gene: TRBV20-1; clone size: few; CDR3 DNA: TGCAGTGCCGTAAGGGGGGACAGGGGGGGGTACGAGCAGTACTTC; CDR3 protein: CSAVRGDRGGYEQYF
D gene: TRBD1; J gene: TRBJ1-1; V gene: TRBV28; clone size: -; CDR3 DNA: TGTGCCAGCAGTTTCCGGGACAGGGTCGGAGTCGGCGCTTTCTTT; CDR3 protein: CASSFRDRVGVGAFF
D gene: -; J gene: TRBJ1-3; V gene: TRBV27; clone size: few; CDR3 DNA: TGTGCCAGCAGTTCAACAGGTTTCTCTGGAAACACCATATATTTT; CDR3 protein: CASSSTGFSGNTIYF
D gene: -; J gene: TRBJ1-2; V gene: TRBV28; clone size: few; CDR3 DNA: TGTGCCAGCAGCTCCGGGCAGGTCCAAGGCTACACCTTC; CDR3 protein: CASSSGQVQGYTF
D gene: TRBD1; J gene: TRBJ1-4; V gene: TRBV9; clone size: -; CDR3 DNA: TGTGCCAGCAGCGAGGAGCACAGGGGTGACGAAAAACTGTTTTTT; CDR3 protein: CASSEEHRGDEKLFF
D gene: -; J gene: TRBJ1-1; V gene: TRBV7-9; clone size: few; CDR3 DNA: TGTGCCAGCAGATTTCTCGGGGCGGTAGGGCTGAACACTGAAGCTTTCTTT; CDR3 protein: CASRFLGAVGLNTEAFF
D gene: -; J gene: TRBJ1-5; V gene: TRBV28; clone size: few; CDR3 DNA: TGTGCCAGCAGTTTATCGATCTATCAGCCCCAGCATTTT; CDR3 protein: CASSLSIYQPQHF
D gene: -; J gene: TRBJ1-6; V gene: TRBV7-9; clone size: -; CDR3 DNA: TGTGCCAGCAGCTCTCGGAGCTCCTATAATTCACCCCTCCACTTT; CDR3 protein: CASSSRSSYNSPLHF
D gene: TRBD2; J gene: TRBJ2-1; V gene: TRBV7-9; clone size: once; CDR3 DNA: TGTGCCAGCAGCCCTCAAGCGGGAGGGCCCGACAATGAGCAGTTCTTC; CDR3 protein: CASSPQAGGPDNEQFF
D gene: -; J gene: TRBJ2-3; V gene: TRBV30; clone size: many; CDR3 DNA: TGTGCCTGGAGTGTAACGGGTGGAGATACGCAGTATTTT; CDR3 protein: CAWSVTGGDTQYF
D gene: TRBD2; J gene: TRBJ2-1; V gene: TRBV20-1; clone size: -; CDR3 DNA: TGCAGTGCTGGAACCTCTAGCGGGACCTACAATGAGCAGTTCTTC; CDR3 protein: CSAGTSSGTYNEQFF
D gene: TRBD2; J gene: TRBJ2-2; V gene: TRBV15; clone size: -; CDR3 DNA: TGTGCCACCAGCAGAGCTACGGCTAGCGGGAGATCCGGGGAGCTGTTTTTT; CDR3 protein: CATSRATASGRSGELFF
D gene: TRBD2; J gene: TRBJ2-2; V gene: TRBV12-3/TRBV12-4; clone size: many; CDR3 DNA: TGTGCCAGCAGACGTAGCGGGTACGACACCGGGGAGCTGTTTTTT; CDR3 protein: CASRRSGYDTGELFF
D gene: TRBD1; J gene: TRBJ2-3; V gene: TRBV7-9; clone size: many; CDR3 DNA: TGTGCCAGCAGCGCAGGGGGCTCCCCAACAGATACGCAGTATTTT; CDR3 protein: CASSAGGSPTDTQYF
D gene: -; J gene: TRBJ1-4; V gene: TRBV2; clone size: many; CDR3 DNA: TGTGCCAGCAGTGTCCCAGTGCCCCCAGGTGAAAAACTGTTTTTT; CDR3 protein: CASSVPVPPGEKLFF
D gene: TRBD1; J gene: TRBJ1-4; V gene: TRBV7-3; clone size: -; CDR3 DNA: TGTGCCAGCCCCCGCCGACAGGGCCATGAAAAACTGTTTTTT; CDR3 protein: CASPRRQGHEKLFF
D gene: TRBD1; J gene: TRBJ2-7; V gene: TRBV7-3; clone size: -; CDR3 DNA: TGTGCCAGCAGCTCGGGACAGGGAACCTTATACGAGCAGTACTTC; CDR3 protein: CASSSGQGTLYEQYF
D gene: -; J gene: TRBJ2-5; V gene: TRBV28; clone size: many; CDR3 DNA: TGTGCCAGCAGTTTAATCGGGACTCCAGAGACCCAGTACTTC; CDR3 protein: CASSLIGTPETQYF
D gene: TRBD1; J gene: TRBJ1-4; V gene: TRBV5-1; clone size: -; CDR3 DNA: TGCGCCAGCAGCTTGAGGGGGACAGATAATGAAAAACTGTTTTTT; CDR3 protein: CASSLRGTDNEKLFF
D gene: TRBD2; J gene: TRBJ2-3; V gene: TRBV15; clone size: -; CDR3 DNA: TGTGCCACCAGCGGGAGACTAGCGGGAAGCACAGATACGCAGTATTTT; CDR3 protein: CATSGRLAGSTDTQYF
D gene: TRBD2; J gene: TRBJ2-1; V gene: TRBV20-1; clone size: many; CDR3 DNA: TGCAGTGCTAGAGTCGCCGGACTAGGCGCCGATGAGCAGTTCTTC; CDR3 protein: CSARVAGLGADEQFF
D gene: TRBD1; J gene: TRBJ2-7; V gene: TRBV28; clone size: many; CDR3 DNA: TGTGCCAGCAGTTTATGGGCCCATCCGGGACAGGGGTACGAGCAGTACTTC; CDR3 protein: CASSLWAHPGQGYEQYF
D gene: -; J gene: TRBJ1-5; V gene: TRBV29-1; clone size: -; CDR3 DNA: TGCAGCGTTGCCGACTATAGCAATCAGCCCCAGCATTTT; CDR3 protein: CSVADYSNQPQHF
D gene: -; J gene: TRBJ2-2; V gene: TRBV7-8; clone size: many; CDR3 DNA: TGTGCCAGCCCCGGGGTGGCCGGGGAGCTGTTTTTT; CDR3 protein: CASPGVAGELFF
D gene: -; J gene: TRBJ2-7; V gene: TRBV28; clone size: many; CDR3 DNA: TGTGCCAGCAGAGGAACAGGGTTTGGGCAGTACTTC; CDR3 protein: CASRGTGFGQYF
D gene: -; J gene: TRBJ1-4; V gene: TRBV7-6; clone size: few; CDR3 DNA: TGTGCCAGCAGCTTAGGATGGCAGGGCGGTGAAAAACTGTTTTTT; CDR3 protein: CASSLGWQGGEKLFF